The 21 T cell receptor beta chains presented below share a single source sample, sequenced in a study of cytomegalovirus exposure and HLA in healthy donors listed by TCRdb under 2017. Receptor amplification or capture employed the immunoSEQ multiplex PCR assay. For the multiplex PCR, a mixture combining 60 forward primers for TCR Vbeta segments and 13 reverse primers for TCR Jbeta segments was used. Drawn from immuneACCESS, this table holds only the in-frame rearrangements with V and J called that TCRdb kept. Clones are partly lost; checked studies trace under half to an unresolved V gene and leave the rest unexplained. Within this sample are around 100,000 clones, with less than 90% of them counted one time only. The biggest ten clones account for just over 2.5% of the sample. Sequencing used PBMCs. The receptors here all came from a middle-aged man in good health and CMV-seronegative.

V gene TRBV4-3 combines with J gene TRBJ1-4, with D perhaps matching TRBD1 (6 bases). Germline CDR1 LGHNA, CDR2 YSLEER. The V gene lost 2 bases and the J gene lost 4 bases, with 14 bases spanning the gap. The CDR3 loop spans 16 amino acids. The CDR3 reads CASSQKRTAINEKLFF. The DNA of the CDR3 is TGCGCCAGCAGCCAAAAAAGGACAGCCATTAATGAAAAACTGTTTTTT.

In DNA form, the CDR3 reads TGCGCCAGCAGCTTGGATGGGACAGGGGGCAACACTGAAGCTTTCTTT. It yields the protein CASSLDGTGGNTEAFF. The chain couples TRBV5-1 to TRBJ1-1; 12 bases are shared with TRBD1. The germline V gene has CDR1 SGHRS and CDR2 YFSETQ. The CDR3 has 16 amino acids. V was clipped by 0 bases and J by 2 bases; unmatched bases: 2.

The V call is TRBV4-1, the J call TRBJ1-2, with 9 bases aligning to TRBD1. The CDR3 has 15 residues. With 2 bases clipped from V and 6 bases from J, the junction kept 7 bases outside the gene matches. Looked up from germline, CDR1 is MGHRA and CDR2 is YSYEKL. The CDR3 reads CASSQRDRVSHGYTF. Here the CDR3 DNA reads TGCGCCAGCAGCCAAAGGGACAGGGTATCGCATGGCTACACCTTC.

V is TRBV18 and J is TRBJ1-1; 7 bases fit TRBD1. CDR1 and CDR2 from the germline V gene are KGHSH and LQKENI. The CDR3 is 11 amino acids. The junction had 2 bases not matched to a gene; V was cut back by 3 bases and J by 10 bases. CDR3 sequence (DNA): TGTGCCAGCTCACCGCGACAGGGAGCTTTCTTT. Translating gives CASSPRQGAFF.

The chain is built from TRBV19 and TRBJ2-2; 9 nucleotides agree with TRBD1. Per the germline V gene, CDR1 is LNHDA and CDR2 is SQIVND (reference sequence). Trimming removed 10 bases from V and 4 bases from J; junction bases left unmatched: 10. CDR3 length equals 15 residues. The CDR3 coding sequence is TGTGCCACCAGAGACAGGGGGGCGGTCACCGGGGAGCTGTTTTTT. This sequence encodes CATRDRGAVTGELFF.

The rearrangement joins TRBV9 to TRBJ1-1; 7 bases are a match to TRBD1. Unmatched junction bases numbered 15, after V lost 3 bases and J lost 10 bases. The germline V gene encodes CDR1 SGDLS and CDR2 YYNGEE. CDR3 length: 15 residues. The CDR3: CASSETGQNNLGAFF. The CDR3 DNA is TGTGCCAGCAGCGAGACGGGACAGAATAATCTCGGAGCTTTCTTT.

The rearrangement links TRBV7-6 to TRBJ1-1; unclear D gene. The germline V and J ends were trimmed by 5 bases and 13 bases, with 17 bases remaining between them. The CDR3 is 12 residues long. Germline values: CDR1 SGHVS, CDR2 FNYEAQ. Here the CDR3 reads CASSPGPRWVFF. CDR3 nucleotides: TGTGCCAGCAGCCCAGGTCCCCGCTGGGTTTTCTTT. The whole variable domain, filled in from reference TRBV7-6 and TRBJ1-1, reads GAGVSQSPRYKVTKRGQDVALRCDPISGHVSLYWYRQALGQGPEFLTYFNYEAQQDKSGLPNDRFSAERPEGSISTLTIQRTEQRDSAMYRCASSPGPRWVFFGQGTRLTVV.

This sequence joins TRBV15 and TRBJ2-3; D might be TRBD1 (6 bases). The CDR3 contains 16 residues. Germline values: CDR1 LNHNV, CDR2 YYDKDF (reference sequence). V lost 0 bases to trimming and J lost 0 bases, with 10 bases between them. The chain's CDR3 is CATSRDQGQSTDTQYF. CDR3 coding DNA: TGTGCCACCAGCAGAGATCAAGGACAGAGCACAGATACGCAGTATTTT.

J is TRBJ1-2 and V is TRBV5-1, with TRBD1 identical over 7 bases. The V segment lost 0 bases and the J segment 4 bases; nucleotides outside the gene matches: 6. Germline CDR1 reads SGHRS; CDR2 reads YFSETQ. CDR3 length: 15 amino acids. The DNA for the CDR3 is TGCGCCAGCAGCTTGGTAGTTCAGGGGGTCTATGGCTACACCTTC. Residues: CASSLVVQGVYGYTF.

This sequence joins TRBV27 and TRBJ1-1; D perhaps matches TRBD1 (5 bases). Germline V gene sequence: CDR1 MNHEY, CDR2 SMNVEV (reference sequence). This CDR3 region has 14 residues. Trimming stripped 0 bases from V and 3 bases from J, with 8 bases between. The CDR3 sequence is CASSLSGGDTEAFF. In DNA, the CDR3 is TGTGCCAGCAGTTTATCCGGGGGTGACACTGAAGCTTTCTTT.

V and J are TRBV7-6 and TRBJ2-7, with 7 bases matching TRBD2. The germline gives CDR1 SGHVS, CDR2 FNYEAQ. Unmatched junction bases numbered 2, after V lost 3 bases and J lost 0 bases. This CDR3 contains 14 residues. CDR3 DNA sequence: TGTGCCAGCAGCTTTAGCGGGCTCTCCTACGAGCAGTACTTC. Amino acid sequence: CASSFSGLSYEQYF.

The CDR3 bases are TGTGCCAGCACGACTAGTAATGAGCAGTTCTTC. It specifies CASTTSNEQFF. This chain uses TRBV6-1 with TRBJ2-1, with TRBD2 as a possible D gene (6 bases). CDR1 and CDR2 (germline): MNHNS, SASEGT. The CDR3 totals 11 residues. V lost 7 bases to trimming and J lost 7 bases, with 8 bases between them.

In regard to this clone: An end of the junction differs from the germline gene, which may be a read error. The V and J genes are TRBV9 and TRBJ2-7, with TRBD1 matching over 8 bases. The CDR3 runs 14 residues. CDR1 is SGDLS and CDR2 is YYNGEE in the germline V gene. CDR3 region: CASSFGQGGYGQYF. The DNA for the CDR3 is TGTGCCAGCAGCTTCGGACAGGGTGGGTACGGGCAGTACTTC.

This rearrangement joins TRBV9 to TRBJ2-7, with 7 nucleotides matching TRBD2. V trimming: 0 bases; J trimming: 7 bases; junction bases outside the gene matches: 10. CDR1 SGDLS and CDR2 YYNGEE come from the germline V gene. The CDR3 runs to 15 residues. CDR3 residues: CASSVGAASGREQYF. The CDR3 DNA reads TGTGCCAGCAGCGTAGGGGCAGCCTCCGGGAGGGAGCAGTACTTC.

CDR3 sequence: CASSLTANTEAFF. In nucleotides, the CDR3 is TGTGCCAGCAGTTTGACAGCAAACACTGAAGCTTTCTTT. J is TRBJ1-1 and V is TRBV27; D is perhaps TRBD1 (5 bases). V lost 3 bases and J lost 2, with 7 bases in between. Germline-derived CDR1 and CDR2 are MNHEY and SMNVEV (reference sequence). The CDR3 totals 13 residues.

This clone has more than one count but fewer than ten. The CDR3 region is CASAIRQGNTEAFF. Written as DNA, the CDR3 is TGTGCTAGCGCAATTCGACAGGGGAACACTGAAGCTTTCTTT. V is TRBV12-5 and J is TRBJ1-1; the match to TRBD1 covers 7 bases. Trimming cost V 9 bases and J 1 base; bases outside gene matches: 8. Germline CDR1 LGHNT, CDR2 FRNRAP. This CDR3 has 14 amino acids.

This clone was seen just once. The V gene is TRBV4-3, the J gene TRBJ2-5; D perhaps matches TRBD1 (5 bases). Per germline, CDR1 LGHNA and CDR2 YSLEER. The CDR3 length is 16 residues. Trimming removed 0 bases from V and 0 bases from J, with 11 bases in between. CDR3 in DNA: TGCGCCAGCAGCCAAGACCGTGCAGGGTACCAAGAGACCCAGTACTTC. It yields the protein CASSQDRAGYQETQYF.

The chain employs TRBV7-9 and TRBJ2-7; TRBD2 matches 7 bases. CDR1 and CDR2 (germline): SEHNR, FQNEAQ (reference sequence). CDR3 length equals 15 residues. With 3 bases clipped from V and 0 bases from J, the junction kept 5 bases outside the gene matches. CDR3 coding DNA: TGTGCCAGCAGCTTGGGGGGGGTAAGCTCCTACGAGCAGTACTTC. It is translated as CASSLGGVSSYEQYF.

The chain carries TRBV6-6 and TRBJ1-2, with unresolved D. This CDR3 spans 14 amino acids. Deletions cut 8 bases from V and 1 base from J, with 14 bases between. The germline gives CDR1 MNHNY, CDR2 SVGAGI (reference sequence). CDR3 coding DNA: TGTGCCAGCGCGTCCTACACGGGTAACTATGGCTACACCTTC. This translates into CASASYTGNYGYTF.

The chain couples TRBV7-3 to TRBJ2-2; no definite D call. CDR1 SGHTA and CDR2 FQGTGA come from the germline V gene. V lost 4 bases, J lost 1 base, and 4 bases lay in between. This CDR3 has 13 residues. The CDR3 coding sequence is TGTGCCAGCAGCTCTAGGAACACCGGGGAGCTGTTTTTT. Its protein is CASSSRNTGELFF.

J is TRBJ2-5 and V is TRBV18; 12 bases match TRBD2. V dropped 6 bases and J dropped 5; count of bases not matched to a gene: 7. The CDR3 consists of 15 residues. From germline, CDR1 is KGHSH and CDR2 LQKENI. In DNA form, the CDR3 reads TGTGCCAGCTCTCAGACTAGCGGGAGTGGGGAGACCCAGTACTTC. Translation: CASSQTSGSGETQYF. The full variable domain, rest sourced from reference TRBV18 and TRBJ2-5, is NAGVMQNPRHLVRRRGQEARLRCSPMKGHSHVYWYRQLPEEGLKFMVYLQKENIIDESGMPKERFSAEFPKEGPSILRIQQVVRGDSAAYFCASSQTSGSGETQYFGPGTRLLVL.